This T cell receptor beta chain was obtained from a study of blood T cell repertoires in COVID-19. Background on the study: Both acute and convalescent COVID-19 samples were obtained from the United States, Italy and Spain. PBMCs, B-cell-depleted T cells, or T cells were the source of the cDNA or gDNA that made up the material.

The CDR3 sequence is 15 residues long. V was pared by 0 bases and J by 6 bases, with 16 bases between. Looked up from germline, CDR1 is SGHDT and CDR2 is YYEEEE. Libraries were prepared by immunoSEQ multiplex PCR; TCRdb keeps only in-frame clonotypes and omits some of them. The data contain about 160,000 clones, approximately 92% of them seen just once; the ten biggest clones take up approximately 5%. This receptor was identified in a man aged 30-40 years with COVID-19, enrolled during active disease. The sample consisted of peripheral blood. The V gene is TRBV5-6, the J gene TRBJ2-7; D not resolved. The CDR3 DNA follows: TGTGCCAGCAGCTTGGTTAGACATAACCCCGGCGAGCAGTACTTC. It specifies CASSLVRHNPGEQYF.